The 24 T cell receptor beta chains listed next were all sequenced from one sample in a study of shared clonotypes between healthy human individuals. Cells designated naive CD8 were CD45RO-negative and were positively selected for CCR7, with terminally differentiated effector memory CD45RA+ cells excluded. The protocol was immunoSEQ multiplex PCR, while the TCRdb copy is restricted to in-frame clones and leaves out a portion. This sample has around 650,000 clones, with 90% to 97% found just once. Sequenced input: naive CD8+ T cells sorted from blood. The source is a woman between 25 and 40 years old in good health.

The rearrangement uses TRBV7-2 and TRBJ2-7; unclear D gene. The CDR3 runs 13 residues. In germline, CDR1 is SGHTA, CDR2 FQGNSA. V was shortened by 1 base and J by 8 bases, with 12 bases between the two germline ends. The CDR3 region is CASSLGTGHQQYF. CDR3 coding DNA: TGTGCCAGCAGCTTAGGGACCGGCCACCAGCAGTACTTC.

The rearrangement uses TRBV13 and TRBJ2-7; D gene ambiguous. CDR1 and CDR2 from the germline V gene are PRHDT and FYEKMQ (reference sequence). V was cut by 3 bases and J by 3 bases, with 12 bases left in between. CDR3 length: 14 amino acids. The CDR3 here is CASSFLESHYEQYF. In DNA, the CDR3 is TGTGCCAGCAGCTTCCTAGAGTCCCACTACGAGCAGTACTTC.

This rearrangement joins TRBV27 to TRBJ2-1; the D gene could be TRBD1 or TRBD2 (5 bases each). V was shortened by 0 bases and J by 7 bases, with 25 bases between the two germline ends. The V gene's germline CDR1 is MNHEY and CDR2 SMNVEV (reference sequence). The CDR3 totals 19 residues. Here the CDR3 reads CASSLSPIAFGALYNEQFF. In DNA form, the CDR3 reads TGTGCCAGCAGTTTATCTCCCATAGCGTTTGGGGCCCTTTATAATGAGCAGTTCTTC.

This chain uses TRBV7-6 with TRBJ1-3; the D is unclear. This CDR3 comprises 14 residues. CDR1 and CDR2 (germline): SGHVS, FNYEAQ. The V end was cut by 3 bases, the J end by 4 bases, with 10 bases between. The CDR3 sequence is CASSFGRAGNTIYF. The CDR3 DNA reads TGTGCCAGCAGCTTTGGAAGGGCCGGAAACACCATATATTTT.

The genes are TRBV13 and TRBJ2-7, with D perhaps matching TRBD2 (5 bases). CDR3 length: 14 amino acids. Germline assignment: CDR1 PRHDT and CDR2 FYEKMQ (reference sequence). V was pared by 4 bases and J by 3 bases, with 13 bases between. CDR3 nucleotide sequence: TGTGCCAGCAGCTCACGGACCGGGGACTACGAGCAGTACTTC. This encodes CASSSRTGDYEQYF.

The CDR3 here is CARACGGTGELFF. The CDR3 DNA follows: TGTGCCAGGGCGTGTGGCGGAACCGGGGAGCTGTTTTTT. The genes are TRBV21-1 and TRBJ2-2; the table gives TRBD2 as D, unverified against the DNA. TRBV21-1 has pseudogene status. CDR3 length equals 13 residues.

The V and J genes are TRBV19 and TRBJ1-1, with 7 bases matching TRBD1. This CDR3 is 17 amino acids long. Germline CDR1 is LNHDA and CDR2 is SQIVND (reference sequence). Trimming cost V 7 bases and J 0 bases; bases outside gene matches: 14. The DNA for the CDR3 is TGTGCCAGTACCGCCCGGGACAGACCACGGGTGAACACTGAAGCTTTCTTT. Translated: CASTARDRPRVNTEAFF.

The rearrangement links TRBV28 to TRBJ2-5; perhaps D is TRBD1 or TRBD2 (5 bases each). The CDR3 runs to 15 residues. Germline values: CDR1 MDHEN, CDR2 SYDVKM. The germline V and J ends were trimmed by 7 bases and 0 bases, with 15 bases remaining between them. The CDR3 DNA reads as TGTGCCAGCACATTTACCGGGACCAACCAAGAGACCCAGTACTTC. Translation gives CASTFTGTNQETQYF.

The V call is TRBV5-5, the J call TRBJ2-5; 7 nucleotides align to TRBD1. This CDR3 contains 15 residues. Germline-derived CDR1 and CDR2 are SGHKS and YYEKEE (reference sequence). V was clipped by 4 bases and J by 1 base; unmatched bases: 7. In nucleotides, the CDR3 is TGTGCCAGCAGCCCGTGGGACAGAATCCAAGAGACCCAGTACTTC. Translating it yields CASSPWDRIQETQYF.

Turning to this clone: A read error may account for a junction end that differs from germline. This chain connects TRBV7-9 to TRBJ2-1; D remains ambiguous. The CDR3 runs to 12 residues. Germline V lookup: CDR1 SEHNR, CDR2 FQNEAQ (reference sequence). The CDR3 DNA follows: TGTGCCAGCAGCTCGCCGCGCCGTGGGGTTATCTTC. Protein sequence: CASSSPRRGVIF.

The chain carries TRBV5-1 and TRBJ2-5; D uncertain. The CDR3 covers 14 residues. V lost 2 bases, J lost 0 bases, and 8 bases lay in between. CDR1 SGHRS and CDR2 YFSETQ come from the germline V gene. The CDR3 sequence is CASSFAVYQETQYF. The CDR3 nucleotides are TGCGCCAGCAGCTTCGCAGTGTACCAAGAGACCCAGTACTTC.

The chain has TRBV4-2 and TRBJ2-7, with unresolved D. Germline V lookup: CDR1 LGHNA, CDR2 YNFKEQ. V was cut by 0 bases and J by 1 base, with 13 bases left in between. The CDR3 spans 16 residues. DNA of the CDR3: TGTGCCAGCAGCCAAGAATTCGCAGTTAATTCCTACGAGCAGTACTTC. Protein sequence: CASSQEFAVNSYEQYF.

The CDR3 spells CASSLAGGWNEQYF. In DNA, the CDR3 is TGTGCCAGCAGCTTAGCCGGGGGTTGGAACGAGCAGTACTTC. This chain connects TRBV7-2 to TRBJ2-7, with a possible D match to TRBD2 (6 bases). Germline V gene sequence: CDR1 SGHTA, CDR2 FQGNSA. The V and J ends lost 0 bases and 5 bases respectively, with 11 bases between them. The CDR3 is made up of 14 amino acids.

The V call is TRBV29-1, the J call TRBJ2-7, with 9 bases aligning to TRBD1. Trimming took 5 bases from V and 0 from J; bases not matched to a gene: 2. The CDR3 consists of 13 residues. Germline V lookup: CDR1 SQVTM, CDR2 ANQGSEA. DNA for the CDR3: TGCAGCGTTCGGACAGGGGACTCCTACGAGCAGTACTTC. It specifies CSVRTGDSYEQYF.

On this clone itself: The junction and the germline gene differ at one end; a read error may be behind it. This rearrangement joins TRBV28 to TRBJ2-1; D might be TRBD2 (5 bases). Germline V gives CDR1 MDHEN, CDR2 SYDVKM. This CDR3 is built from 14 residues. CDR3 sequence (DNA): TGTGTCAGCGGTTTGGATGGGCTGGGGAATGAGCAGTTCTTC. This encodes CVSGLDGLGNEQFF. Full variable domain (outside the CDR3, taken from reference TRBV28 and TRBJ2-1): DVKVTQSSRYLVKRTGEKVFLECVQDMDHENMFWYRQDPGLGLRLIYFSYDVKMKEKGDIPEGYSVSREKKERFSLILESASTNQTSMYLCVSGLDGLGNEQFFGPGTRLTVL.

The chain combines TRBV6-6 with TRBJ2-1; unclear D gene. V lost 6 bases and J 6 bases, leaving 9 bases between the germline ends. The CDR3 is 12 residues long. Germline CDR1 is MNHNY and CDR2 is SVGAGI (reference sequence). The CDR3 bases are TGTGCCAGCAGCTCGTGGGCCAATGAGCAGTTCTTC. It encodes CASSSWANEQFF.

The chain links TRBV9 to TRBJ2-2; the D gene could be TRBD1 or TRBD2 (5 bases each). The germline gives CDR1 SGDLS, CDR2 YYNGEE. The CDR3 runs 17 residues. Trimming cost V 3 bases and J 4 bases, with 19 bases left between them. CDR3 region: CASSAPYYSGSTGELFF. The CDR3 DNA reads TGTGCCAGCAGCGCCCCCTACTACTCAGGGAGCACCGGGGAGCTGTTTTTT. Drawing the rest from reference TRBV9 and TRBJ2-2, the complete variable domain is DSGVTQTPKHLITATGQRVTLRCSPRSGDLSVYWYQQSLDQGLQFLIQYYNGEERAKGNILERFSAQQFPDLHSELNLSSLELGDSALYFCASSAPYYSGSTGELFFGEGSRLTVL.

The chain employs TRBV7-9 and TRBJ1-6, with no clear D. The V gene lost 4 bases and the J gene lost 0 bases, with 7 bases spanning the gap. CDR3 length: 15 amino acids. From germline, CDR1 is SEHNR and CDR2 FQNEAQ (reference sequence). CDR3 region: CASSYFGSYNSPLHF. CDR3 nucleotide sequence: TGTGCCAGCAGCTACTTCGGCTCCTATAATTCACCCCTCCACTTT.

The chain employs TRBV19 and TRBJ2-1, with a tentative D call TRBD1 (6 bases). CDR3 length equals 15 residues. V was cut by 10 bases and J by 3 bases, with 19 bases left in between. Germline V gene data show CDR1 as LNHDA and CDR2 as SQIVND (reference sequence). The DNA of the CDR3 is TGTGCCACCCAGACAGGTCCGATGCTCTACAATGAGCAGTTCTTC. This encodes CATQTGPMLYNEQFF.

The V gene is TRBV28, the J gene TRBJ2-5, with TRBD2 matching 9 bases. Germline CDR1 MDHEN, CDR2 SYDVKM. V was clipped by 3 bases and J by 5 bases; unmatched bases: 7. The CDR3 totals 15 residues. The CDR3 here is CASSFGGRVDETQYF. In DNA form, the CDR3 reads TGTGCCAGCAGTTTTGGCGGGAGGGTGGATGAGACCCAGTACTTC.

The CDR3 bases are TGTGCCAGCAGTGAATTTCTCGTAGGTACACCCACCTACGAGCAGTACTTC. This encodes CASSEFLVGTPTYEQYF. The J gene is TRBJ2-7, the V gene TRBV6-1; D remains ambiguous. V lost 2 bases and J 2 bases, leaving 19 bases between the germline ends. This CDR3 contains 17 residues. Germline CDR1 and CDR2: MNHNS and SASEGT.

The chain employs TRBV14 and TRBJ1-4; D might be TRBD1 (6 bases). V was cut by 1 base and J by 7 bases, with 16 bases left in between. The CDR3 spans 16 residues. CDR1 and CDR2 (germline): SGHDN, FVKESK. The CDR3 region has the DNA TGTGCCAGCAGCCAAGGATGGCGGCAGGGGATTGAAAAACTGTTTTTT. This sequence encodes CASSQGWRQGIEKLFF. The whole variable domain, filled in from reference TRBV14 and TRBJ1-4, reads EAGVTQFPSHSVIEKGQTVTLRCDPISGHDNLYWYRRVMGKEIKFLLHFVKESKQDESGMPNNRFLAERTGGTYSTLKVQPAELEDSGVYFCASSQGWRQGIEKLFFGSGTQLSVL.

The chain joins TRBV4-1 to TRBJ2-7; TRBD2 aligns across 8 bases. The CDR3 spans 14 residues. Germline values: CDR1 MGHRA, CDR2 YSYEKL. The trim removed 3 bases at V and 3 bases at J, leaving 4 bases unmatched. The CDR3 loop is CASSHFAGGYEQYF. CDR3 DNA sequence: TGCGCCAGCAGCCACTTTGCGGGAGGCTACGAGCAGTACTTC.

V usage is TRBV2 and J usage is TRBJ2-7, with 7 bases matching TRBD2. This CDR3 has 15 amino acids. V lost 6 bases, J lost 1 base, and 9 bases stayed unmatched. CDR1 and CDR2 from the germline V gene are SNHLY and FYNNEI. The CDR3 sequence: CASRPSSGASYEQYF. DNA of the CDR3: TGTGCCAGCAGACCTTCTAGCGGTGCTTCCTACGAGCAGTACTTC.